These T cell receptor beta chains were read from a single sample in a study of response to subunit inactivated influenza vaccine. A single record per CDR3 protein comes from TCRdb applying MiXCR to the RT-PCR reads. The table has more than 150,000 distinct CDR3 sequences, about a tenth seen once. This specimen consisted of non-naive T cells sorted from PBMCs, obtained on the day of vaccination. The receptor set was obtained from a man in his forties or fifties who received an inactivated influenza vaccine. The CDR3 runs from the conserved cysteine through the conserved F or W. Fields, in order: clone size, D gene, J gene, V gene, CDR3 protein, CDR3 DNA. D genes are given only for firm matches. Rows may omit the clone size; those that give it use once, few, many or a size class.

size: -
D: TRBD2
J: TRBJ2-1
V: TRBV20-1
CDR3: CSAHRTSGSSYNEQFF
DNA: TGCAGTGCTCATCGGACTAGCGGAAGCTCCTACAATGAGCAGTTCTTC

size: -
D: TRBD2
J: TRBJ2-2
V: TRBV6-1
CDR3: CATWGGTGELFF
DNA: TGTGCCACCTGGGGGGGCACCGGGGAGCTGTTTTTT

size: many
D: -
J: TRBJ1-5
V: TRBV15
CDR3: CATSRDGQSNQPQHF
DNA: TGTGCCACCAGCAGGGATGGACAGAGCAATCAGCCCCAGCATTTT

size: -
D: TRBD2
J: TRBJ2-3
V: TRBV5-1
CDR3: CASSPRLAGARDTQYF
DNA: TGCGCCAGCAGCCCCAGGTTAGCGGGAGCTCGGGATACGCAGTATTTT

size: few
D: -
J: TRBJ2-7
V: TRBV6-1
CDR3: CASSAGGRTSYEQYF
DNA: TGTGCCAGCAGTGCTGGTGGGAGGACCTCCTACGAGCAGTACTTC

size: few
D: TRBD2
J: TRBJ2-2
V: TRBV5-6
CDR3: CASSLVGTSGRTGELFF
DNA: TGTGCCAGCAGCTTGGTTGGGACTAGCGGGAGAACCGGGGAGCTGTTTTTT

size: -
D: TRBD2
J: TRBJ2-5
V: TRBV2
CDR3: CASSGLAGRATQETQYF
DNA: TGTGCCAGCAGCGGACTAGCGGGACGAGCAACCCAAGAGACCCAGTACTTC

size: few
D: TRBD2
J: TRBJ2-1
V: TRBV20-1
CDR3: CSALRASGSWDNEQFF
DNA: TGCAGTGCTCTTAGGGCTAGCGGGAGTTGGGACAATGAGCAGTTCTTC

size: few
D: TRBD1
J: TRBJ2-5
V: TRBV5-1
CDR3: CASSNPGTGGETQYF
DNA: TGCGCCAGCAGCAACCCCGGGACAGGGGGAGAGACCCAGTACTTC

size: -
D: -
J: TRBJ1-3
V: TRBV7-2
CDR3: CASSPKPSSGNTIYF
DNA: TGTGCCAGCAGCCCGAAACCCTCCTCTGGAAACACCATATATTTT

size: many
D: -
J: TRBJ2-3
V: TRBV6-5
CDR3: CASSYSGGSTDTQYF
DNA: TGTGCCAGCAGTTACTCGGGCGGTAGCACAGATACGCAGTATTTT

size: -
D: -
J: TRBJ2-7
V: TRBV20-1
CDR3: CSARDRQTKQYF
DNA: TGCAGTGCTAGAGACCGACAGACTAAGCAGTACTTC

size: many
D: -
J: TRBJ2-3
V: TRBV7-2
CDR3: CASSPPGTGRTDTQYF
DNA: TGTGCCAGCAGCCCACCTGGGACTGGCCGCACAGATACGCAGTATTTT

size: many
D: -
J: TRBJ2-5
V: TRBV5-5
CDR3: CASSLVPNAQETQYF
DNA: TGTGCCAGCAGCTTGGTCCCGAACGCCCAAGAGACCCAGTACTTC

size: few
D: -
J: TRBJ2-4
V: TRBV9
CDR3: CASSVEVGSPELAKNIQYF
DNA: TGTGCCAGCAGCGTAGAGGTCGGATCTCCAGAGTTAGCCAAAAACATTCAGTACTTC

size: -
D: TRBD1
J: TRBJ1-1
V: TRBV11-2
CDR3: CASSLQGASEAFF
DNA: TGTGCCAGCAGCTTACAGGGGGCCAGTGAAGCTTTCTTT

size: many
D: -
J: TRBJ2-7
V: TRBV13
CDR3: CASSETSNSYEQYF
DNA: TGTGCCAGCAGCGAAACATCTAACTCCTACGAGCAGTACTTC

size: many
D: -
J: TRBJ2-7
V: TRBV9
CDR3: CASSVGPNSYEQYF
DNA: TGTGCCAGCAGCGTAGGCCCCAATTCCTACGAGCAGTACTTC

size: -
D: -
J: TRBJ2-6
V: TRBV6-5
CDR3: CASTLLASGANVLTF
DNA: TGTGCCAGCACCTTACTAGCTTCTGGGGCCAACGTCCTGACTTTC

size: few
D: TRBD2
J: TRBJ2-3
V: TRBV4-3
CDR3: CASSQEYSGGTDTQYF
DNA: TGCGCCAGCAGCCAAGAATATAGCGGGGGCACAGATACGCAGTATTTT

size: many
D: -
J: TRBJ2-1
V: TRBV7-2
CDR3: CASSSSPRDSYNEQFF
DNA: TGTGCCAGCAGCTCAAGCCCGAGGGATTCCTACAATGAGCAGTTCTTC

size: few
D: TRBD2
J: TRBJ2-1
V: TRBV7-8
CDR3: CASSAGLASPQQFF
DNA: TGTGCCAGCAGCGCGGGACTAGCCTCGCCTCAGCAGTTCTTC

size: few
D: -
J: TRBJ1-2
V: TRBV3-1
CDR3: CASRPGLNYGYTF
DNA: TGTGCCAGCAGGCCCGGGCTGAACTATGGCTACACCTTC

size: -
D: -
J: TRBJ2-2
V: TRBV6-2/TRBV6-3
CDR3: CASSLRQPGAGELFF
DNA: TGTGCCAGCAGCCTCCGACAGCCAGGAGCCGGGGAGCTGTTTTTT

size: -
D: -
J: TRBJ2-5
V: TRBV28
CDR3: CASSRDTGTQYF
DNA: TGTGCCAGCAGTCGCGACACGGGGACCCAGTACTTC

size: few
D: -
J: TRBJ2-3
V: TRBV4-2
CDR3: CASSQFGGTDTQYF
DNA: TGTGCCAGCAGCCAATTCGGAGGGACAGATACGCAGTATTTT

size: few
D: -
J: TRBJ2-7
V: TRBV30
CDR3: CAWSGSVFGEQYF
DNA: TGTGCCTGGAGTGGAAGTGTGTTCGGCGAGCAGTACTTC

size: many
D: TRBD1
J: TRBJ2-5
V: TRBV20-1
CDR3: CSARAGGQETQYF
DNA: TGCAGTGCTAGGGCAGGGGGCCAAGAGACCCAGTACTTC